This TCR beta chain was profiled in a study of blood T cell repertoires in COVID-19. Study details: Sites across the United States, Italy and Spain contributed samples from acute and convalescent COVID-19. T cells, B-cell-depleted T cells, or PBMCs provided the cDNA or gDNA that served as material.

In the study's own analysis: Nucleated cell counts were estimated from reference gene primer amplification. Generated by immunoSEQ multiplex PCR, the TCRdb table keeps only in-frame clones and is missing some. V and J calls and clone size come straight from that table; D and trimming were deduced from the DNA. The table shows 200,000 to 250,000 clones, with 80% to 90% occurring only once. This clone was observed a few times. The V gene lost 5 bases and the J gene lost 4 bases, with 20 bases spanning the gap. Germline V lookup: CDR1 LNHNV, CDR2 YYDKDF (reference sequence). The CDR3 runs 17 residues. The origin of this receptor is a woman between 55 and 75 years old who had recovered from COVID-19. The specimen sequenced was peripheral blood. The V gene is TRBV15, the J gene TRBJ1-4, with D possibly TRBD1 on 6 matching bases. CDR3: CATSGDLPQGGNEKLFF. CDR3 DNA: TGTGCCACCAGCGGGGACCTCCCACAGGGTGGTAATGAAAAACTGTTTTTT.